The clone carrying this T cell receptor beta chain was detected many times. This sample is part of a study of read filtering for tumor transcriptome and immune sequencing. This library used roughly 0.4 ug RNA and molecular barcoded adaptors spanning alpha/delta and beta/gamma chains. TCRdb independently ran MiXCR on the reads; one entry per CDR3 protein. The sample holds 100,000 to 150,000 distinct CDR3 sequences; approximately 13% are singletons and the top ten take roughly 7.6%. Germline loops: CDR1 SEHNR, CDR2 FQNEAQ (reference sequence). The CDR3 extends over 15 amino acids. Trimming removed 4 bases from V and 10 bases from J; junction bases left unmatched: 5.

The J gene is TRBJ1-6, the V gene TRBV7-9, with 12 positions matching TRBD1. The sequenced material came from a population of CD138-negative cells sorted from bone marrow. The clonotype originates from a donor over 35 with multiple myeloma. The CDR3 region is CASSYTGTGGSPLHF. CDR3 DNA sequence: TGTGCCAGCAGCTATACCGGGACAGGGGGCTCACCCCTCCACTTT.